Listed here are 7 T cell receptor beta chains from one sample, sequenced in a study of T cells in women clearing cervical HPV infection. TCRdb's copy holds only in-frame clones and misses some; the assay was immunoSEQ multiplex PCR. The sample includes about 20,000 clones. Input material: blood buffy coat. These receptors were obtained from a woman between 18 and 70 years old with a cervical HPV16 infection that either progressed to CIN3+ or cleared (not recorded which).

CDR3 bases read: TGTGCCAGCAGTGAAGCAGGGACTGGTAGAGAGCCC. Its protein product is CASSEAGTGREP. From start to end, the CDR3 is CASSEAGTGREPQHF. V gene TRBV2 combines with J gene TRBJ1-5; TRBD1 might be the D (5 bases). The read terminates 3 residues ahead of where the CDR3 ends, so the germline J gene completes it. The CDR3 totals 15 residues. V lost 0 bases and J 8 bases, leaving 14 bases between the germline ends. The germline gives CDR1 SNHLY, CDR2 FYNNEI.

As for this clone: At one end, the junction sequence differs from germline, possibly due to a read error. The CDR3 end lies 3 residues beyond the end of the read and is filled in from the germline J gene. This chain links TRBV4-2 with TRBJ2-5; 7 nucleotides line up with TRBD1. The CDR3 runs 17 residues. The germline gives CDR1 LGHNA, CDR2 YNFKEQ. Partial CDR3 DNA: TGCGCCAGCAGCCAAGAATACAGGACAGGATCCCAAGAGACC. Encoded protein: CASSQEYRTGSQET. The full CDR3 is CASSQEYRTGSQETQYF.

As for this clone: The missing CDR3 end, 3 residues past where the read stops, is filled in from the germline J gene. The V gene is TRBV20-1, the J gene TRBJ1-4, with a tentative D call TRBD1 (6 bases). Germline V gene lookup returns CDR1 DFQATT and CDR2 SNEGSKA (reference sequence). Trimming cost V 6 bases and J 2 bases, with 16 bases left between them. This CDR3 spans 15 amino acids. CDR3 bases read: TGCAGTGCGGGTGCACAGGGAAGGACTAATGAAAAA. Encoded protein: CSAGAQGRTNEK. The CDR3, in full, reads CSAGAQGRTNEKLFF.

The CDR3: CASTDRGGKAFF. The sequenced CDR3 bases are TGTGCCAGTACAGACAGGGGAGGAAAA. The chain is built from TRBV19 and TRBJ1-1; 8 bases match TRBD1. The read ends 3 residues shy of where the CDR3 ends; the end is completed using the germline J gene. Germline-derived CDR1 and CDR2 are LNHDA and SQIVND (reference sequence). The CDR3 extends over 12 amino acids.

Of note for this clone: Read sequence stops 3 residues before the CDR3 end, and the germline J gene provides the missing end. The chain recombines TRBV19 with TRBJ2-5; 9 bases map to TRBD1. The germline V gene encodes CDR1 LNHDA and CDR2 SQIVND (reference sequence). V was pared by 10 bases and J by 4 bases, with 4 bases of the junction left unmatched. CDR3 length equals 12 residues. CDR3 DNA, as far as it was read: TGTGCCACCCAGACAGGGGGAGAGACC. This gives the protein CATQTGGET. The whole CDR3 protein reads CATQTGGETQYF.

A word on this clone: The observed sequence ends 3 residues before the CDR3 terminus, with the missing tail filled in from the germline J gene. The chain employs TRBV6-2 or TRBV6-3 and TRBJ2-1; D not resolved. Germline V gives CDR1 MNHEY, CDR2 SVGEGT. V shed 5 bases and J shed 6 bases, with 14 bases lying between them. The CDR3 loop spans 14 amino acids. CDR3 bases read: TGTGCCAGCAGTCTAGGTACCTTGCCCAATGAG. Amino acids: CASSLGTLPNE. The full CDR3 protein is CASSLGTLPNEQFF.

With regard to this clone: The read stops 3 residues short of the end of the CDR3; the missing end is completed from the germline J gene. The chain couples TRBV5-1 to TRBJ2-3; 14 positions agree with TRBD2. CDR1 is SGHRS, CDR2 YFSETQ, per germline. This CDR3 comprises 18 residues. CDR3 DNA, as far as it was read: TGCGCCAGCAGATCGGGACTAGCGGGAGCGGTTGGTAGAGAGACG. Translated, it gives CASRSGLAGAVGRET. The entire CDR3 protein is CASRSGLAGAVGRETQYF.